This TCR beta chain was found in a study of blood T cell repertoires in COVID-19 (dated by TCRdb to about 2020). About the full investigation: Collaborator samples came from the United States, Italy and Spain and covered acute and convalescent phases of COVID-19. The prospective study material was composed of cDNA or gDNA derived from T cells, B-cell-depleted T cells, or PBMCs. Subjects who had been exposed to COVID-19, were actively infected with it, or had recovered from it provided the deeply sampled blood TCRbeta repertoires that made up the dataset. The repertoires were released in a freely available public database meant as a resource for research on the immune response to SARS-CoV-2. Samples were obtained from the ongoing ImmuneRACE study (first 160 participants) and from 1,000 to 1,500 subjects provided by 6 global collaborators. The sample metadata nearly always contained a de-identified subject ID, COVID-19 status, age in years and sex. HLA class I and class II types, where available, came from metadata supplied by the sample provider rather than from assay-based typing.

Participants in the prospective study were enrolled through a virtual design, were aged roughly 18 to 95 years, and lived in about two dozen United States geographic areas. Cohort assignment in the prospective study relied on participant-reported clinical history from a screening survey and a study questionnaire. In the prospective study, whole blood, serum and a nasopharyngeal or oropharyngeal swab were collected from each participant by mobile phlebotomists. Participants in the prospective study had the option to provide additional blood draws and questionnaires over a roughly 2-month period. Blood samples from the prospective study were shipped frozen or at room temperature prior to DNA extraction. The table lists this clone with a count of one. Its antigen is currently not known. Per-nucleotide qualities are absent, and no much larger clonotype sits a single base away. The immunoSEQ Assay, a bias-controlled multiplex PCR, was used to amplify TCRbeta CDR3 regions from genomic DNA. In the source study's methods: Nucleated cell counts per sample were estimated from amplification of reference gene primers within the assay. To quantify the absolute abundance of each unique TCRbeta CDR3 rearrangement, sequence reads were collapsed and filtered. For each sample, productive Simpson clonality was calculated as the square root of Simpson's diversity index across productive rearrangements. Here the immuneACCESS table is served through TCRdb, limited to in-frame sequences with V and J called. Missing clones are a known gap in these copies; in checked studies unresolved V genes cover under half, and the rest lacks a known reason. That table is the source of V, J and clone size, and D and trimming were worked out from the DNA. The sample profile shows about 400,000 clones; around 90% of them were found once. The biggest ten clones account for 2% to 2.5% of the sample.

The CDR3 spans 15 residues, from the cysteine through the phenylalanine. Kept here is only the CDR3 DNA, which spans 45 bases and is read in frame from base 1. Trimming costs V 0 bases and J 5 bases, and their ends lie 12 bases apart. Based on the germline V gene, the CDR1 and CDR2 sequences are SGHRS and YFSETQ. Study-wide findings and limitations: Clinical and demographic metadata were provided uncurated, with the amount varying by source and participant.

Material: PBMCs or T cells enriched from blood (not recorded which). The receptor comes from a woman aged 40 to 55 with acute COVID-19. The chain couples TRBV5-1 to TRBJ2-1; TRBD2 is possibly the D segment (5 matching bases). The CDR3 region has the sequence CASSLVPSGHNEQFF. The nucleotide sequence is given as TGCGCCAGCAGCTTGGTGCCCAGCGGTCACAATGAGCAGTTCTTC.